The 9 T cell receptor beta chains below were found in one sample sequenced in a study of blood T cell repertoires in COVID-19. Only in-frame clones appear in the TCRdb table, and some are missing; sequencing was by immunoSEQ multiplex PCR. The sample contains approximately 100,000 clones, under 80% of which appear only once. The sample was peripheral blood. These receptors were taken from a man aged 65-85 years with active or convalescent COVID-19.

V and J are TRBV2 and TRBJ2-1; TRBD2 matches 10 bases. This CDR3 spans 15 amino acids. Trimming cost V 7 bases and J 3 bases; bases outside gene matches: 6. Germline CDR1 and CDR2: SNHLY and FYNNEI. The CDR3 nucleotides are TGTGCCAGCACCAATAGCGGGAGGTTCTACAATGAGCAGTTCTTC. This translates into CASTNSGRFYNEQFF.

The chain has TRBV7-2 and TRBJ2-3; D remains unclear. In germline, CDR1 is SGHTA, CDR2 FQGNSA. This CDR3 is 13 amino acids long. V was trimmed by 6 bases and J by 2 bases, leaving 9 bases between them. The CDR3 coding sequence is TGTGCCAGCAGTCTTGTTCCCACAGATACGCAGTATTTT. Its translation: CASSLVPTDTQYF.

This sequence joins TRBV5-8 and TRBJ2-2, with D tentatively TRBD2 (6 bases). The length of the CDR3 is 15 residues. Trimming cost V 3 bases and J 0 bases, with 9 bases left between them. Per the germline V gene, CDR1 is SGHTS and CDR2 is YDEGEE. Written as DNA, the CDR3 is TGTGCCAGCAGCTCCCGGGAGACGAACACCGGGGAGCTGTTTTTT. Translation: CASSSRETNTGELFF.

In the case of this clone: The same CDR3 is also encoded by other DNA sequences in this sample. The chain carries TRBV18 and TRBJ1-3, with TRBD1 as a possible D gene (5 bases). The CDR3 runs to 14 residues. V lost 2 bases and J 2 bases, leaving 7 bases between the germline ends. Per germline, CDR1 KGHSH and CDR2 LQKENI. CDR3 coding DNA: TGTGCCAGCTCACCAGACAGAACTGGAAACACCATATATTTT. It codes for CASSPDRTGNTIYF.

This chain uses TRBV5-1 with TRBJ1-2; D perhaps matches TRBD1 (6 bases). The V gene's germline CDR1 is SGHRS and CDR2 YFSETQ. Trimming stripped 4 bases from V and 8 bases from J, with 21 bases between. The CDR3 runs to 15 residues. CDR3 amino acids: CASSPNTIAGVGYTF. As DNA, the CDR3 is TGCGCCAGCAGCCCGAACACTATTGCAGGGGTGGGCTACACCTTC.

This chain joins TRBV5-1 and TRBJ1-1; 10 bases are shared with TRBD1. The CDR3 contains 17 residues. Unmatched junction bases numbered 10, after V lost 1 base and J lost 4 bases. From germline, CDR1 is SGHRS and CDR2 YFSETQ. The CDR3 region has the DNA TGCGCCAGCAGCTTGCTCCTGCCGGGACAGGGGAGCACTGAAGCTTTCTTT. Translated, it gives CASSLLLPGQGSTEAFF.

This chain connects TRBV11-2 to TRBJ1-1; tentative D call: TRBD1 (6 bases). CDR3 length: 14 amino acids. V lost 5 bases to trimming and J lost 4 bases, with 14 bases between them. In germline, CDR1 is SGHAT, CDR2 FQNNGV. This chain's CDR3 is CASSPTTGSTEAFF. The CDR3 region has the DNA TGTGCCAGCAGCCCCACGACAGGTTCCACTGAAGCTTTCTTT.

The J gene is TRBJ2-2, the V gene TRBV12-2; the table's TRBD2 call for D was not verified on the DNA. TRBV12-2 is a recognized pseudogene. This CDR3 contains 12 residues. The CDR3 protein is CASRYLPGELFF. CDR3 nucleotide sequence: TGTGCAAGTCGCTACTTACCCGGGGAGCTGTTTTTT.

This chain links TRBV5-1 with TRBJ2-5; tentative D call: TRBD2 (6 bases). This CDR3 contains 16 residues. Trimming pared 4 bases from V and 2 bases from J, leaving 18 bases between. Germline CDR1 reads SGHRS; CDR2 reads YFSETQ. CDR3 sequence reads: CASSIGGVGGQETQYF. In DNA, the CDR3 is TGCGCCAGCAGCATTGGAGGGGTTGGGGGTCAAGAGACCCAGTACTTC.